A single sample gave rise to the 24 T cell receptor beta chains below, sequenced in a study of human T cells and chemical hapten exposure (dated by TCRdb to the early 2020s). The library was obtained by RACE. Sequencing was performed on a NextSeq 500. In TCRdb, the public reads were trimmed at Q25 with fastp and aligned with MiXCR, with productive beta chains retained. Duplicate CDR3 protein sequences are folded into a single record with the most common DNA and genes. Present in this sample are about 190,000 distinct CDR3 sequences, 24% of which were seen just once. Roughly 2.5% of the sample is held by the ten biggest clonotypes. This sample's time point label indicates: patch test 3, about 24 weeks after DPC sensitization. What this sample's treatment or condition label stands for: therapeutic diphenylcyclopropenone sensitization with weekly scalp DPC. This sample comprised whole blood, obtained in connection with sensitization to the hapten diphenylcyclopropenone (DPC). The receptors here all came from a woman aged 40 to 50 with alopecia areata. Some clones in this sample may be carry-over from other donors' samples.

The rearrangement joins TRBV7-2 to TRBJ1-4; D is undetermined. With 1 base removed from V and 6 bases from J, the gap between germline ends came to 15 bases. The V gene's germline CDR1 is SGHTA and CDR2 FQGNSA. CDR3 length equals 16 residues. The CDR3, as DNA: TGTGCCAGCAGCTTAGGTGGTTCAGGAGCCTATGAAAAACTGTTTTTT. Translated, it gives CASSLGGSGAYEKLFF.

The chain joins TRBV6-1 to TRBJ2-7, with 10 bases aligning to TRBD1. Per germline, CDR1 MNHNS and CDR2 SASEGT. V lost 3 bases to trimming and J lost 2 bases; unmatched junction nucleotides: 4. CDR3 length: 15 amino acids. The CDR3 reads CASSESGQGTYEQYF. Written as DNA, the CDR3 is TGTGCCAGCAGTGAGTCGGGACAGGGGACCTACGAGCAGTACTTC.

The DNA for the CDR3 is TGTGCCAGCAGTTGGTCCTCCGGACTAGCGGGATCCCTAGCCAAAAACATTCAGTACTTC. Translated, it gives CASSWSSGLAGSLAKNIQYF. This chain links TRBV6-2 or TRBV6-3 with TRBJ2-4; 12 bases map to TRBD2. Trimming removed 4 bases from V and 0 bases from J; junction bases left unmatched: 13. Germline values: CDR1 MNHEY, CDR2 SVGEGT. This CDR3 region has 20 residues.

This clonotype has just a few counts. The V gene is TRBV20-1, the J gene TRBJ2-3; D ambiguous. Germline-derived CDR1 and CDR2 are DFQATT and SNEGSKA (reference sequence). This CDR3 is 15 amino acids long. The ends were cut back, 2 bases at V and 3 bases at J, with 15 bases in the middle. The CDR3, as DNA: TGCAGTGCTAGAAGATTAAGTTTAGGAACAGATACGCAGTATTTT. This gives the protein CSARRLSLGTDTQYF.

This clonotype was detected only a few times. V gene TRBV10-3 combines with J gene TRBJ2-5, with D unclear. The CDR3 has 13 residues. The germline V and J ends were trimmed by 4 bases and 1 base, with 7 bases remaining between them. Per the germline V gene, CDR1 is ENHRY and CDR2 is SYGVKD. CDR3 nucleotides: TGTGCCATCAGTGTTCTACTCCAAGAGACCCAGTACTTC. It encodes CAISVLLQETQYF.

There are many counts of this clonotype. The chain couples TRBV10-3 to TRBJ1-2; no clear D gene. In germline, CDR1 is ENHRY, CDR2 SYGVKD. Trimming left V 0 bases short and J 4 bases short, with 6 bases between. The CDR3 runs 13 residues. CDR3 bases: TGTGCCATCAGTGAGTCAAGTCCCTATGGCTACACCTTC. Protein sequence: CAISESSPYGYTF.

The chain uses TRBV5-4 and TRBJ2-7; 14 nucleotides line up with TRBD2. Germline CDR1 SGHNT, CDR2 YYREEE (reference sequence). The trim removed 4 bases at V and 5 bases at J, leaving 5 bases unmatched. The CDR3 sequence is 15 residues long. CDR3 protein: CASSLPGLAGDEQYF. The CDR3 DNA follows: TGTGCCAGCAGCCTTCCGGGACTAGCGGGAGACGAGCAGTACTTC.

This clonotype was seen a few times. The rearrangement uses TRBV20-1 and TRBJ2-7; weak D call: TRBD2 (5 bases). The CDR3 consists of 14 residues. The V end lost 6 bases, the J end lost 2 bases, and 17 bases lay between the germline ends. Germline V lookup: CDR1 DFQATT, CDR2 SNEGSKA (reference sequence). CDR3 in DNA: TGCAGTGCCCCTTTAGGCCACGGGACCTACGAGCAGTACTTC. Translated, it gives CSAPLGHGTYEQYF.

This clonotype was counted between two and nine times. This sequence joins TRBV5-5 and TRBJ2-5, with no clear D. V lost 4 bases and J 1 base, leaving 8 bases between the germline ends. This CDR3 is built from 13 residues. Germline CDR1 reads SGHKS; CDR2 reads YYEKEE (reference sequence). The CDR3 sequence is CASSSVSQETQYF. The CDR3 DNA reads TGTGCCAGCAGCAGCGTGAGCCAAGAGACCCAGTACTTC. Full variable domain (rest looked up from reference TRBV5-5 and TRBJ2-5): DAGVTQSPTHLIKTRGQQVTLRCSPISGHKSVSWYQQVLGQGPQFIFQYYEKEERGRGNFPDRFSARQFPNYSSELNVNALLLGDSALYLCASSSVSQETQYFGPGTRLLVL.

The genes are TRBV7-8 and TRBJ2-3; 12 nucleotides agree with TRBD2. J lost 3 bases, V lost 4 bases, and 5 bases had no gene match. CDR3 length equals 16 residues. Germline values: CDR1 SGHVS, CDR2 FQNEAQ. The CDR3 DNA follows: TGTGCCAGCAGCTCCCAAGGACTAGCGGGAACAGATACGCAGTATTTT. Its translation: CASSSQGLAGTDTQYF. Looking up the rest from reference TRBV7-8 and TRBJ2-3 gives the full variable domain: GAGVSQSPRYKVAKRGQDVALRCDPISGHVSLFWYQQALGQGPEFLTYFQNEAQLDKSGLPSDRFFAERPEGSVSTLKIQRTQQEDSAVYLCASSSQGLAGTDTQYFGPGTRLTVL.

This clonotype has ten or more counts. J is TRBJ2-1 and V is TRBV11-2; D remains unclear. V shed 4 bases and J shed 3 bases, with 1 base lying between them. From germline, CDR1 is SGHAT and CDR2 FQNNGV. The CDR3 runs 11 residues. CDR3 DNA: TGTGCCAGCAGCTACTACAATGAGCAGTTCTTC. Its protein is CASSYYNEQFF. The full variable domain, with the rest looked up from reference TRBV11-2 and TRBJ2-1, is EAGVAQSPRYKIIEKRQSVAFWCNPISGHATLYWYQQILGQGPKLLIQFQNNGVVDDSQLPKDRFSAERLKGVDSTLKIQPAKLEDSAVYLCASSYYNEQFFGPGTRLTVL.

The CDR3, as DNA: TGTGCCAGCAGCCCCCTGACTAGCTTGGACGAGCAGTACTTC. Translation: CASSPLTSLDEQYF. The J gene is TRBJ2-7, the V gene TRBV7-8; 7 nucleotides align to TRBD2. J was trimmed by 5 bases and V by 5 bases; bases with no gene match: 9. From germline, CDR1 is SGHVS and CDR2 FQNEAQ. The CDR3 loop spans 14 amino acids.

This clonotype showed up just a few times. The chain carries TRBV20-1 and TRBJ2-1; 13 bases align to TRBD2. The CDR3 extends over 22 amino acids. The junction had 23 bases not matched to a gene; V was cut back by 0 bases and J by 6 bases. CDR1 is DFQATT, CDR2 SNEGSKA, per germline (reference sequence). The CDR3 reads CSARDATRQGTSGRAGTNEQFF. Written as DNA, the CDR3 is TGCAGTGCTAGAGACGCCACCCGACAGGGAACTAGCGGGAGGGCCGGTACCAATGAGCAGTTCTTC.

The chain is built from TRBV20-1 and TRBJ1-5; no definite D call. The CDR3 contains 13 residues. The V end was cut by 3 bases, the J end by 9 bases, with 15 bases between. In germline, CDR1 is DFQATT, CDR2 SNEGSKA (reference sequence). The CDR3 sequence is CSARPGVDRPQHF. The DNA for the CDR3 is TGCAGTGCTAGGCCCGGGGTAGATAGGCCCCAGCATTTT.

This clonotype appeared a few times. This chain connects TRBV4-3 to TRBJ2-5; D perhaps matches TRBD2 (5 bases). Germline assignment: CDR1 LGHNA and CDR2 YSLEER. V dropped 1 base and J dropped 4 bases, with 13 bases sitting between them. The CDR3 length is 15 residues. The CDR3 here is CASSQARGKGETQYF. DNA of the CDR3: TGCGCCAGCAGCCAAGCCCGGGGAAAGGGAGAGACCCAGTACTTC.

This clonotype was observed a few times. The V gene is TRBV12-5, the J gene TRBJ2-1; D is perhaps TRBD1 (6 bases). The germline V gene encodes CDR1 LGHNT and CDR2 FRNRAP. Trimming removed 0 bases at V and 9 bases at J, with 24 bases between. The CDR3 is 18 residues long. The CDR3: CASGLVGGRHIPSGEQFF. The CDR3 coding sequence is TGTGCTAGTGGTTTGGTAGGGGGTAGGCACATCCCGTCTGGTGAGCAGTTCTTC.

The table lists this clonotype with a few counts. The J gene is TRBJ2-7, the V gene TRBV7-6; no definite D call. The length of the CDR3 is 16 residues. The V gene's germline CDR1 is SGHVS and CDR2 FNYEAQ. V was trimmed by 0 bases and J by 5 bases, leaving 17 bases between them. CDR3 nucleotides: TGTGCCAGCAGCTTAGCTTCGGGCTTCGAGTTGCACGAGCAGTACTTC. As protein: CASSLASGFELHEQYF.

In this sample, this clonotype turned up many times. The CDR3 DNA reads TGCGCCAGCAGCCCGGGACCAGGCTCCTACGAGCAGTACTTC. Its translation is CASSPGPGSYEQYF. This sequence joins TRBV4-3 and TRBJ2-7; TRBD1 or TRBD2 may be the D gene (5 bases each). CDR1 LGHNA and CDR2 YSLEER come from the germline V gene. V was clipped by 4 bases and J by 0 bases, with 10 bases between them. The CDR3 contains 14 residues.

This clonotype came up many times. The chain joins TRBV6-5 to TRBJ2-7; maybe TRBD1 (6 bases). The CDR3 extends over 11 amino acids. The germline V gene encodes CDR1 MNHEY and CDR2 SVGAGI. V lost 6 bases and J 6 bases, leaving 9 bases between the germline ends. In DNA, the CDR3 is TGTGCCAGCAGCTACAGGGCCGAGCAGTACTTC. This codes for CASSYRAEQYF.

The chain is built from TRBV6-2 or TRBV6-3 and TRBJ2-7; TRBD1 matches 9 bases. Germline V gene data show CDR1 as MNHEY and CDR2 as SVGEGT. The CDR3 loop spans 17 amino acids. J lost 0 bases, V lost 6 bases, and 12 bases had no gene match. The CDR3 sequence: CASSPRRTGGSSYEQYF. CDR3 bases: TGTGCCAGCAGCCCGCGGCGAACAGGGGGCAGCTCCTACGAGCAGTACTTC.

This clonotype occurred a few times. The V call is TRBV28, the J call TRBJ1-4; the match to TRBD1 covers 9 bases. The CDR3 contains 17 residues. Per the germline V gene, CDR1 is MDHEN and CDR2 is SYDVKM. The ends lost 6 bases at V and 3 bases at J; junction bases unmatched: 11. For the CDR3, the DNA is TGTGCCAGCAGCCCCGGGACAGGGATGAGGGCTAATGAAAAACTGTTTTTT. It translates to CASSPGTGMRANEKLFF. Full variable domain (missing parts from reference TRBV28 and TRBJ1-4): DVKVTQSSRYLVKRTGEKVFLECVQDMDHENMFWYRQDPGLGLRLIYFSYDVKMKEKGDIPEGYSVSREKKERFSLILESASTNQTSMYLCASSPGTGMRANEKLFFGSGTQLSVL.

The CDR3 reads CASSPGALLQDEQYF. DNA of the CDR3: TGCGCCAGCAGCCCAGGGGCCCTCCTCCAGGACGAGCAGTACTTC. The rearrangement links TRBV5-1 to TRBJ2-7; a possible D gene is TRBD1 (6 bases). The germline CDR1 and CDR2 sequences are SGHRS and YFSETQ. V lost 4 bases and J 5 bases, leaving 19 bases between the germline ends. The CDR3 covers 15 residues.

This clonotype has only a few counts. The chain uses TRBV4-1 and TRBJ2-2, with D perhaps TRBD1 (5 bases). This CDR3 region has 14 residues. Trimming took off 1 base at V and 4 bases at J, with 7 bases between the two ends. Germline CDR1 is MGHRA and CDR2 is YSYEKL. This CDR3 is CASSQAGITGELFF. Here the CDR3 DNA reads TGCGCCAGCAGCCAAGCAGGGATCACCGGGGAGCTGTTTTTT.

The J gene is TRBJ2-3, the V gene TRBV19; D might be TRBD1 or TRBD2, each matching 5 bases. In germline, CDR1 is LNHDA, CDR2 SQIVND (reference sequence). Between the trimmed V and J ends, which lost 10 bases and 1 base, there was a span of 9 bases. This CDR3 region has 12 residues. The CDR3 region has the DNA TGTGCCACCGGGACGGGCACAGATACGCAGTATTTT. Translation: CATGTGTDTQYF.